Listed here is a single TCR beta chain. Blood draws occurred at baseline, cycle 4 day 1, and cycle 7 day 1. These data are taken from a study of OX40 agonist ivuxolimab in advanced cancers. Looking at the study overall: Ivuxolimab doses were 0.01, 0.1, 0.3, 1.5, 3 or 10 mg/kg every 2 weeks. Enrollees could have had prior anti-PD-1, anti-PD-L1 or anti-CTLA-4 therapy, which roughly 40% had received.

The repertoire was sequenced with immunoSEQ multiplex PCR; TCRdb's copy has only in-frame clones and lacks some. The sample holds 62,000 or so clones, approximately 86% seen once. This specimen was CD4+ or CD8+ T cells sorted from blood, taken in a trial of the OX40 agonist ivuxolimab. This clonotype was sampled from an adult with an advanced solid tumor such as melanoma, head and neck, liver or kidney cancer.

For the CDR3, the DNA is TGTGCCAGCGGTCGGGGGGATAATGAAAAACTGTTTTTT. It encodes CASGRGDNEKLFF. The chain employs TRBV5-4 and TRBJ1-4; a weak D match, TRBD1 (5 bases). The CDR3 consists of 13 residues. V was clipped by 7 bases and J by 4 bases, with 11 bases between them. Germline V CDR1 and CDR2: SGHNT, YYREEE (reference sequence).